This TCR beta chain was found in a study of tumor and adjacent non-tumor tissue in lung cancer. With 7 bases removed from V and 5 bases from J, the gap between germline ends came to 30 bases. The CDR3 loop spans 18 amino acids. CDR1 MNHNY and CDR2 SVGAGI come from the germline V gene (reference sequence). This sample's RNA came from whole unsorted tissue. This non-tumor lung sample came from over 3 cm beyond the tumor edge. Three rounds of nested PCR, following a modified ARM-PCR protocol, produced the TCRbeta library. In TCRdb, the multiplex PCR reads were re-called with MiXCR into one record per CDR3 protein. The table shows tens of thousands of distinct CDR3 sequences, with roughly 57% occurring only once.

The chain joins TRBV6-6 to TRBJ2-7; D perhaps matches TRBD2 (5 bases). The receptor was isolated from a man between 65 and 85 years old with non-small cell lung cancer. The material sequenced was distant non-tumor lung tissue. CDR3 nucleotides: TGTGCCAGCACCCACGGACCCGTAGGGTCCACCGGAGGCGACGAGCAGTACTTC. Translation: CASTHGPVGSTGGDEQYF.